A selection of T cell receptor beta chains follows, all from one sample in a study of radiation and T cells in renal cell carcinoma. Libraries were prepared by immunoSEQ multiplex PCR; TCRdb keeps only in-frame clonotypes and omits some of them. The sample lists roughly 64,000 clones, about 83% occurring once. The sequencing used blood, collected from a patient whose treatment included radiotherapy and nephrectomy. All receptors come from a man in his sixties with renal cell carcinoma. The conserved cysteine and the conserved F or W are not part of the CDR3 here. Clone sizes are given selectively: once, few, many, or a class where the clone is expanded.

abundance: .
j_gene: TRBJ1-6
v_gene: TRBV30
CDR3aa: AWDGQGYSPLH

abundance: .
j_gene: TRBJ2-2
v_gene: TRBV19
CDR3aa: ASSKTSGVNTGELF

abundance: .
j_gene: TRBJ2-1
v_gene: TRBV7-3
CDR3aa: ASRPAGTSGSGEQF

abundance: .
j_gene: TRBJ2-1
v_gene: TRBV5-1
CDR3aa: ASSLGTSGSSSYNEQF

abundance: .
j_gene: TRBJ1-3
v_gene: TRBV5-5
CDR3aa: ASSLRGDSSGNTIY

abundance: .
j_gene: TRBJ2-2
v_gene: TRBV29-1
CDR3aa: SAQSGTGIGELF

abundance: .
j_gene: TRBJ1-3
v_gene: TRBV19
CDR3aa: ASSIVGGGNTIY

abundance: .
j_gene: TRBJ1-2
v_gene: TRBV7-8
CDR3aa: ASSLGGSNGYT

abundance: .
j_gene: TRBJ2-3
v_gene: TRBV19
CDR3aa: ASSPAGEGGTDTQY

abundance: .
j_gene: TRBJ2-2
v_gene: TRBV14
CDR3aa: ASSPFAGIGTGELF

abundance: few
j_gene: TRBJ2-7
v_gene: TRBV30
CDR3aa: AWKRGASFHEQY

abundance: .
j_gene: TRBJ2-3
v_gene: TRBV6-5
CDR3aa: ASSLRDRRDTQY

abundance: .
j_gene: TRBJ1-4
v_gene: TRBV6-1
CDR3aa: ASRRSGANEKLF

abundance: once
j_gene: TRBJ1-4
v_gene: TRBV19
CDR3aa: ASSTRGGTNEKLF

abundance: .
j_gene: TRBJ1-2
v_gene: TRBV14
CDR3aa: ASSQEVYYGYT

abundance: once
j_gene: TRBJ1-1
v_gene: TRBV29-1
CDR3aa: SVRIGGAITEAF

abundance: few
j_gene: TRBJ2-3
v_gene: TRBV27
CDR3aa: ASSLSASTDTQY

abundance: few
j_gene: TRBJ2-3
v_gene: TRBV4-2
CDR3aa: ASSGLARTDTQY

abundance: .
j_gene: TRBJ1-4
v_gene: TRBV6-5
CDR3aa: ASSFSGQRNEKLF

abundance: .
j_gene: TRBJ2-4
v_gene: TRBV7-2
CDR3aa: ASSLFGPENIQY

abundance: .
j_gene: TRBJ2-1
v_gene: TRBV11-2
CDR3aa: ASSLYIYNEQF

abundance: .
j_gene: TRBJ2-7
v_gene: TRBV19
CDR3aa: ASSDDVAYEQY

abundance: .
j_gene: TRBJ2-3
v_gene: TRBV5-4
CDR3aa: ASSLDRGGTDTQY

abundance: .
j_gene: TRBJ1-4
v_gene: TRBV7-9
CDR3aa: ASSLVLAQEKLF

abundance: .
j_gene: TRBJ2-5
v_gene: TRBV18
CDR3aa: ASSSDGQETQY

abundance: .
j_gene: TRBJ1-4
v_gene: TRBV7-2
CDR3aa: ASRRTGSLETNEKLF

abundance: .
j_gene: TRBJ2-7
v_gene: TRBV19
CDR3aa: ASSPWDSRTSYEQY

abundance: few
j_gene: TRBJ1-5
v_gene: TRBV21-1
CDR3aa: ASSALCGANFSNQPQH

abundance: .
j_gene: TRBJ1-1
v_gene: TRBV5-8
CDR3aa: ASSLTRTEAF

abundance: .
j_gene: TRBJ1-2
v_gene: TRBV9
CDR3aa: ASSKGTVYGYT

abundance: .
j_gene: TRBJ1-1
v_gene: TRBV18
CDR3aa: ASSPLQGGTEAF

abundance: .
j_gene: TRBJ2-1
v_gene: TRBV27
CDR3aa: ATLDRSYNEQF

abundance: .
j_gene: TRBJ2-2
v_gene: TRBV6-5
CDR3aa: ASRNRASGTGELF

abundance: .
j_gene: TRBJ1-1
v_gene: TRBV4-3
CDR3aa: ASSQEVAGYTEAF

abundance: .
j_gene: TRBJ2-3
v_gene: TRBV11-1
CDR3aa: ASSFSTPTSGSADTQY

abundance: .
j_gene: TRBJ2-1
v_gene: TRBV11-2
CDR3aa: ASSPVNRGDEQF

abundance: few
j_gene: TRBJ1-5
v_gene: TRBV6-5
CDR3aa: ASSSYGNQPQH

abundance: .
j_gene: TRBJ2-1
v_gene: TRBV6-5
CDR3aa: ASRSGSLYNEQF

abundance: .
j_gene: TRBJ1-2
v_gene: TRBV20-1
CDR3aa: SASPNYGYT

abundance: few
j_gene: TRBJ2-7
v_gene: TRBV5-8
CDR3aa: ASSPTGTPNYEQY

abundance: .
j_gene: TRBJ2-4
v_gene: TRBV5-4
CDR3aa: ASSFGGGEADIQY

abundance: .
j_gene: TRBJ2-7
v_gene: TRBV7-2
CDR3aa: ASSLARDRGIHEQY

abundance: .
j_gene: TRBJ1-5
v_gene: TRBV27
CDR3aa: ASSRGGGSNQPQH

abundance: .
j_gene: TRBJ1-3
v_gene: TRBV7-2
CDR3aa: ASSLARDRGGNTIY

abundance: .
j_gene: TRBJ1-1
v_gene: TRBV11-2
CDR3aa: ASSLDGTTEAF

abundance: .
j_gene: TRBJ1-5
v_gene: TRBV11-3
CDR3aa: ASSPGGQSPQH

abundance: .
j_gene: TRBJ2-3
v_gene: TRBV14
CDR3aa: ASSQDGGRGTDTQY

abundance: .
j_gene: TRBJ2-2
v_gene: TRBV6-1
CDR3aa: ASRWPYTGELF

abundance: .
j_gene: TRBJ1-2
v_gene: TRBV25-1
CDR3aa: ASSDPTGSAYGYT

abundance: .
j_gene: TRBJ1-2
v_gene: TRBV5-8
CDR3aa: ASSPRTRRAGGGYT

abundance: .
j_gene: TRBJ1-1
v_gene: TRBV7-2
CDR3aa: ASSLMGENTEAF

abundance: .
j_gene: TRBJ2-1
v_gene: TRBV7-2
CDR3aa: ASSLAPASEQF

abundance: once
j_gene: TRBJ1-2
v_gene: TRBV7-2
CDR3aa: ASSFSSNYGYT

abundance: .
j_gene: TRBJ1-5
v_gene: TRBV7-7
CDR3aa: ASSLDAPYSNQPQH

abundance: few
j_gene: TRBJ2-5
v_gene: TRBV6-1
CDR3aa: ASSESLLAGGKETQY